These T cell receptor beta chains were read from a single sample in a study of PD-L1 blockade in urothelial cancer. Assay: immunoSEQ multiplex PCR; the TCRdb copy retains only in-frame clones and omits some. The sample includes some 90,000 clones, roughly nine tenths of them seen just once. The sample consisted of PBMCs, taken around atezolizumab (anti-PD-L1) treatment. The receptors derive from an elderly woman with urothelial cancer. The CDR3 runs from the conserved cysteine through the conserved F or W. A D gene is named only where the DNA matches it firmly. Only some rows state a clone size, as once, few, many or a class for expanded clones.

j_gene | d_gene | len | v_gene | abundance | CDR3nt | CDR3aa
TRBJ2-7 | TRBD2 | 15 | TRBV18 | . | TGTGCCAGCTCACCCGGGACTAGCGCCGCCTACGAGCAGTACTTC | CASSPGTSAAYEQYF
TRBJ1-1 | . | 12 | TRBV6-1 | . | TGTGCCAGCTCGAAAGACATTACTGAAGCTTTCTTT | CASSKDITEAFF
TRBJ1-2 | . | 15 | TRBV5-4 | . | TGTGCCAGCAGCTTGGCAGCCAGCGGGGAATATGGCTACACCTTC | CASSLAASGEYGYTF
TRBJ2-1 | TRBD2 | 16 | TRBV18 | few | TGTGCCAGCTCAGGCGGGGCGGGAGGCCTAGCAAATGAGCAGTTCTTC | CASSGGAGGLANEQFF
TRBJ2-1 | TRBD2 | 15 | TRBV2 | . | TGTGCCAGCAGTCCCGGACTAGCGGGAGTGAATGAGCAGTTCTTC | CASSPGLAGVNEQFF
TRBJ2-2 | . | 15 | TRBV19 | . | TGTGCCAGTAGTATAGCCCGACAGAACACCGGGGAGCTGTTTTTT | CASSIARQNTGELFF
TRBJ2-2 | . | 15 | TRBV30 | . | TGTGCCTGGAGTGTAGTGGACAAGAACACCGGGGAGCTGTTTTTT | CAWSVVDKNTGELFF
TRBJ2-7 | . | 16 | TRBV28 | . | TGTGCCAGCAGCCCCCGGCGGGTCGGAAGCTCCTACGAGCAGTACTTC | CASSPRRVGSSYEQYF
TRBJ2-7 | . | 13 | TRBV14 | . | TGTGCCAGCAGCCGGGGGCCCGGGGTGGAGCAGTACTTC | CASSRGPGVEQYF
TRBJ1-4 | . | 13 | TRBV10-3 | . | TGTGCCATCACCGGACAGCCTAATGAAAAACTGTTTTTT | CAITGQPNEKLFF
TRBJ2-5 | TRBD2 | 17 | TRBV27 | . | TGTGCCAGCAGGCCGATCGGGACTAGCGGGAGACACGAGACCCAGTACTTC | CASRPIGTSGRHETQYF
TRBJ2-1 | . | 13 | TRBV2 | few | TGTGCCAGCAGTGGTTACTCACCAGGTGAGCAGTTCTTC | CASSGYSPGEQFF
TRBJ2-1 | . | 17 | TRBV27 | . | TGTGCCAGCAGCCCGGTGGGGATAACGGACCCGGGGAATGAGCAGTTCTTC | CASSPVGITDPGNEQFF
TRBJ2-3 | . | 14 | TRBV5-5 | once | TGTGCCAGCAGCCCGCTTACGGGGACAGATACGCAGTATTTT | CASSPLTGTDTQYF
TRBJ2-1 | TRBD2 | 18 | TRBV30 | . | TGTGCCTGGAGTGTACGACCTCCCACTAGCGGGAGGGAAGGTGAGCAGTTCTTC | CAWSVRPPTSGREGEQFF
TRBJ2-7 | TRBD2 | 18 | TRBV11-2 | . | TGTGCCAGCAGCCGGTTTGGGGCTGCGGGAGATTCCTGGGGGGAGCAGTACTTC | CASSRFGAAGDSWGEQYF
TRBJ1-1 | TRBD1 | 14 | TRBV7-2 | . | TGTGCCAGCAGCTTATCGGGACAGGGGATGGCAGCTTTCTTT | CASSLSGQGMAAFF
TRBJ1-5 | . | 15 | TRBV19 | . | TGTGCCAGTAGTATAGGGTCCCAGGTCAATCAGCCCCAGCATTTT | CASSIGSQVNQPQHF
TRBJ2-1 | . | 13 | TRBV19 | . | TGTGCCAGTAGTATAGTCCCATTAACTAGTCTGTTCTTC | CASSIVPLTSLFF
TRBJ1-4 | . | 15 | TRBV5-4 | . | TGTGCCAGCACCCTCCGCACAGGGTCTAATGAAAAACTGTTTTTT | CASTLRTGSNEKLFF
TRBJ1-1 | . | 12 | TRBV5-1 | . | TGCGCCAGCAGGTCAGGGAACACTGAAGCTTTCTTT | CASRSGNTEAFF
TRBJ1-5 | . | 12 | TRBV6-5 | . | TGTGCCAGCAGCACCAGGGATCAGCCCCAGCATTTT | CASSTRDQPQHF
TRBJ1-2 | TRBD1 | 18 | TRBV25-1 | . | TGTGCCAGCAGTGAAACTCCGGGACAGACGAAAAGCAGCTATGGCTACACCTTC | CASSETPGQTKSSYGYTF
TRBJ1-5 | TRBD1 | 15 | TRBV2 | . | TGTGCCAGCAGAGGACAGGGGGCGAGCAATCAGCCCCAGCATTTT | CASRGQGASNQPQHF
TRBJ1-2 | TRBD1 | 14 | TRBV19 | . | TGTGCCAGTAGTATAGATCCAGGGGGACATGGCTACACCTTC | CASSIDPGGHGYTF
TRBJ1-4 | . | 14 | TRBV10-2 | . | TGCGCCAGCAGTGAGGGCCTAGCGGGTGAAAAACTGTTTTTT | CASSEGLAGEKLFF
TRBJ1-2 | TRBD1 | 14 | TRBV5-1 | . | TGCGCCAGCAGGGACGGACAGGGGAACTATGGCTACACCTTC | CASRDGQGNYGYTF
TRBJ2-1 | TRBD2 | 15 | TRBV19 | . | TGTGCCAGTAGCACGGGGGGAGGGCCTTTCAATGAGCAGTTCTTC | CASSTGGGPFNEQFF
TRBJ2-7 | TRBD2 | 15 | TRBV9 | . | TGTGCCAGCAGCGTAGACCCTAGCGGGACCTACGAGCAGTACTTC | CASSVDPSGTYEQYF
TRBJ2-2 | TRBD2 | 16 | TRBV10-3 | . | TGTGCCATCAGTGTACTGGCGGGAGAAGTCCACGGGGAGCTGTTTTTT | CAISVLAGEVHGELFF
TRBJ2-1 | TRBD1 | 15 | TRBV7-9 | . | TGTGCCAGCAGCCCAATGACAGGGTCCTACAATGAGCAGTTCTTC | CASSPMTGSYNEQFF
TRBJ1-2 | . | 12 | TRBV5-4 | . | TGTGCCAGCAGCGTTAGGGAGAATGGCTACACCTTC | CASSVRENGYTF
TRBJ2-7 | TRBD1 | 17 | TRBV28 | . | TGTGCCAGCAGTTTAGACAGGGGGTTTGGCAGGGGCTACGAGCAGTACTTC | CASSLDRGFGRGYEQYF
TRBJ2-2 | . | 15 | TRBV15 | . | TGTGCCACCAGCAGAGATGGCGGAGCCACCGGGGAGCTGTTTTTT | CATSRDGGATGELFF
TRBJ1-1 | . | 13 | TRBV5-4 | once | TGTGCCAGCAGCCTAGCAGGGAACACTGAAGCTTTCTTT | CASSLAGNTEAFF
TRBJ2-3 | . | 13 | TRBV29-1 | . | TGCAGCGTTGACCGGGTCGGACAGCGTACGCAGTATTTT | CSVDRVGQRTQYF
TRBJ1-1 | TRBD1 | 15 | TRBV18 | . | TGTGCCAGCTCACGGTCGGGACAGGGGGTAACCGAAGCTTTCTTT | CASSRSGQGVTEAFF
TRBJ1-2 | . | 14 | TRBV4-1 | . | TGCGCCAGCAGCCAAGACCAGGGAACCTATGGCTACACCTTC | CASSQDQGTYGYTF
TRBJ2-4 | . | 14 | TRBV7-8 | . | TGTGCCAGCAGCTTAGATAGCTGGGAAAACATTCAGTACTTC | CASSLDSWENIQYF
TRBJ1-4 | TRBD1 | 14 | TRBV10-2 | . | TGCGCCAGCAGTGAGGACAGGGTATATGAAAAACTGTTTTTT | CASSEDRVYEKLFF
TRBJ2-1 | TRBD1 | 16 | TRBV18 | . | TGTGCCAGCTCACCACGGGGACAGCTCTCCTACAATGAGCAGTTCTTC | CASSPRGQLSYNEQFF